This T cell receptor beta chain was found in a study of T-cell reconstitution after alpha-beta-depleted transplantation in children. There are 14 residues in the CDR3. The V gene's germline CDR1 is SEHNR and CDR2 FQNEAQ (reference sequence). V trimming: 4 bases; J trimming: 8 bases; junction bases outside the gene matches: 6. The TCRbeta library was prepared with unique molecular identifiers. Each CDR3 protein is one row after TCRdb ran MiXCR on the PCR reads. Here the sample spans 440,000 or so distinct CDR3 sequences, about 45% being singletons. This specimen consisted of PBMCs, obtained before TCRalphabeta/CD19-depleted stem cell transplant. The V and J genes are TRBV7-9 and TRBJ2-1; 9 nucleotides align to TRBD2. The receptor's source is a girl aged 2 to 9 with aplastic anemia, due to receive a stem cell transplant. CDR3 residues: CASSWSGGLDEQFF. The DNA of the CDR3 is TGTGCCAGCAGCTGGAGCGGGGGGCTGGATGAGCAGTTCTTC. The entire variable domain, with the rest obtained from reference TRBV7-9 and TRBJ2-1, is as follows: DTGVSQNPRHKITKRGQNVTFRCDPISEHNRLYWYRQTLGQGPEFLTYFQNEAQLEKSRLLSDRFSAERPKGSFSTLEIQRTEQGDSAMYLCASSWSGGLDEQFFGPGTRLTVL.